The sequence of this T cell receptor (beta chain) was determined in a study of cytomegalovirus exposure and HLA in healthy donors. Study in general: Unique TCRs from HLA-typed donors, 70 million to 100 million of them, were held in an early data release.

Study-level findings and limits: The authors later found HLA-associated TCR beta chains more clonally expanded than equally common others. In a later analysis, TCR association rates varied by HLA locus: DRB1 most, HLA-C fewest.

Those who donated were healthy bone marrow donors. The PCR had 60 Vbeta and 13 Jbeta primers. This table comes from immunoSEQ multiplex PCR, and its TCRdb copy is limited to in-frame clones, with some not included. The sample includes about 180,000 clones, about 75% seen only once; the top ten take 6% to 7%. In regard to this clone: The antigen remains unidentified.

The trim removed 1 base at V and 5 bases at J, leaving 7 bases unmatched. Germline CDR1 and CDR2: SGHNT and YYREEE (reference sequence). There are 16 residues in the CDR3. Sequences were obtained from PBMCs. The TCR comes from a man aged 40-55 years in good health and CMV-seropositive. J is TRBJ2-2 and V is TRBV5-4, with 8 bases matching TRBD2. CDR3 nucleotides: TGTGCCAGCAGCTTGAGGGCGGGAGGAGGAACCGGGGAGCTGTTTTTT. Translation: CASSLRAGGGTGELFF.